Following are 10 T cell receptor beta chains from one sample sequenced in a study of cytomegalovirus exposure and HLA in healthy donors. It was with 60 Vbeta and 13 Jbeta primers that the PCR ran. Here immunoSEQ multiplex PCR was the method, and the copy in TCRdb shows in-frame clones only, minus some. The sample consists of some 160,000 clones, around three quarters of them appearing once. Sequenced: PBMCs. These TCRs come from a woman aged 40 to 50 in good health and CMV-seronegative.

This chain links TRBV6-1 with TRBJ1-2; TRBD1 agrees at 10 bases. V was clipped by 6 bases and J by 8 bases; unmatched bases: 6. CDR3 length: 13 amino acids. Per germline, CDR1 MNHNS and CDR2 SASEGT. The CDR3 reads CASSRGTGVGYTF. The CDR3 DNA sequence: TGTGCCAGCAGCAGGGGGACAGGGGTAGGCTACACCTTC.

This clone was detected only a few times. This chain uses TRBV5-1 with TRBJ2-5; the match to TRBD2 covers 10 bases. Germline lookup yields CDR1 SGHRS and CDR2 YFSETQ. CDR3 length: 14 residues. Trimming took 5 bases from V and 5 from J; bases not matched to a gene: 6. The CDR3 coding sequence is TGCGCCAGCAGTCTAGCGGGAGAGGGTGAGACCCAGTACTTC. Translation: CASSLAGEGETQYF. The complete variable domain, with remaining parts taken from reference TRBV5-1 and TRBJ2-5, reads KAGVTQTPRYLIKTRGQQVTLSCSPISGHRSVSWYQQTPGQGLQFLFEYFSETQRNKGNFPGRFSGRQFSNSRSEMNVSTLELGDSALYLCASSLAGEGETQYFGPGTRLLVL.

CDR3 loop: CASSLDPGGVYNEQFF. The CDR3 DNA reads TGTGCCAGCAGCTTAGATCCGGGAGGGGTCTACAATGAGCAGTTCTTC. The V and J genes are TRBV7-9 and TRBJ2-1, with 8 bases fitting TRBD2. Per germline, CDR1 SEHNR and CDR2 FQNEAQ (reference sequence). V was clipped by 1 base and J by 3 bases; unmatched bases: 5. The CDR3 consists of 16 residues. The full variable domain, completed using reference TRBV7-9 and TRBJ2-1, is DTGVSQNPRHKITKRGQNVTFRCDPISEHNRLYWYRQTLGQGPEFLTYFQNEAQLEKSRLLSDRFSAERPKGSFSTLEIQRTEQGDSAMYLCASSLDPGGVYNEQFFGPGTRLTVL.

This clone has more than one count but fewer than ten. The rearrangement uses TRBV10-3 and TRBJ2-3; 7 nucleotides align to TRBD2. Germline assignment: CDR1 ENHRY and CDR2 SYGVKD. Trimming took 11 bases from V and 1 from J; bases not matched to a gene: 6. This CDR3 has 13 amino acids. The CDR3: CAHRGEGTDTQYF. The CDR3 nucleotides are TGTGCCCACCGGGGGGAGGGCACAGATACGCAGTATTTT.

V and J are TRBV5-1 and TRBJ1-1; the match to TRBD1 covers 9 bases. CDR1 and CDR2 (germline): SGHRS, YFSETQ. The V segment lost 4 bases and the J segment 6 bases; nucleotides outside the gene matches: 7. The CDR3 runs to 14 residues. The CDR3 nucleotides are TGCGCCAGCAGCGAGGACAGGGGTCGGGCTGAAGCTTTCTTT. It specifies CASSEDRGRAEAFF.

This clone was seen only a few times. The CDR3 DNA follows: TGCGCCAGCAGTGGGGCGCCAAATCAGCCCCAGCATTTT. The encoded protein is CASSGAPNQPQHF. The V call is TRBV5-1, the J call TRBJ1-5; D possibly corresponds to TRBD1 (5 bases). Between the trimmed V and J ends, which lost 5 bases and 4 bases, there was a span of 10 bases. The CDR3 is made up of 13 amino acids. In germline, CDR1 is SGHRS, CDR2 YFSETQ.

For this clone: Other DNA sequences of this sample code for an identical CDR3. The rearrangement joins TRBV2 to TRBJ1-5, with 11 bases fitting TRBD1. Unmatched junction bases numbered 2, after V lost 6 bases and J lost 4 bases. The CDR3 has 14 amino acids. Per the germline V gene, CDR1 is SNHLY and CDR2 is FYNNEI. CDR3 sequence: CASSGTGGNQPQHF. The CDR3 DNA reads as TGTGCCAGCAGCGGGACAGGGGGTAATCAGCCCCAGCATTTT.

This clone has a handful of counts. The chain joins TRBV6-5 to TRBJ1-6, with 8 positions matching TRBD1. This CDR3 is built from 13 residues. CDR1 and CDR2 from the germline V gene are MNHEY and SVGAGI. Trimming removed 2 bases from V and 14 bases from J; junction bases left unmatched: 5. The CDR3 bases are TGTGCCAGCAGTTACGGCAGGGGGCTCACCCTCCACTTT. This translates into CASSYGRGLTLHF.

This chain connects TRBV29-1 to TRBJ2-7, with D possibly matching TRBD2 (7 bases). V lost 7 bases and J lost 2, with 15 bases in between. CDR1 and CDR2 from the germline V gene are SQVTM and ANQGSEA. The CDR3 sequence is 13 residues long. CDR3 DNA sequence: TGCAGCGCTTTGGGGGGGCCGACCTACGAGCAGTACTTC. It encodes CSALGGPTYEQYF.

The CDR3 here is CASSDTGTDGYTF. The CDR3 nucleotides read TGTGCCAGCAGTGATACTGGGACAGATGGCTACACCTTC. The V and J genes are TRBV6-5 and TRBJ1-2, with 7 nucleotides matching TRBD1. This CDR3 has 13 residues. V shed 5 bases and J 6 bases; nucleotides not matched to a gene: 6. The V gene's germline CDR1 is MNHEY and CDR2 SVGAGI.